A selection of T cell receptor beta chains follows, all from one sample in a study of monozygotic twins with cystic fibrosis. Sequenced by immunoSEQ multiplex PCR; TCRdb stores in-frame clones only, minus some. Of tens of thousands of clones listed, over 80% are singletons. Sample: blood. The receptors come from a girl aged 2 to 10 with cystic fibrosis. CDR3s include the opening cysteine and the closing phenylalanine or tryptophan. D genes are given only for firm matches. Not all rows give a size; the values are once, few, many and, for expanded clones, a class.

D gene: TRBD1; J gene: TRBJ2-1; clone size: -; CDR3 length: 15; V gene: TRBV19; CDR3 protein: CASSSRQGAYNEQFF; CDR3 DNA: TGTGCCAGTAGTTCTAGACAGGGGGCCTACAATGAGCAGTTCTTC
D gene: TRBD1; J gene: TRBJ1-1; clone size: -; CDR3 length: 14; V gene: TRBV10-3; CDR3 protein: CAISTGQGNTEAFF; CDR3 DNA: TGTGCCATCAGTACGGGACAGGGGAACACTGAAGCTTTCTTT
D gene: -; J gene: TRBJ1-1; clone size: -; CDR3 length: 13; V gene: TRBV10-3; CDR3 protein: CATSLNLNTEAFF; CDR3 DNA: TGTGCCACGAGTCTAAATTTGAACACTGAAGCTTTCTTT
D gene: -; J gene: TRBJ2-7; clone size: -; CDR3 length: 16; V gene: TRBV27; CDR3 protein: CASRSHRVSLTYEQYF; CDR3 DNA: TGTGCCAGCAGATCCCACAGGGTATCTTTAACCTACGAGCAGTACTTC
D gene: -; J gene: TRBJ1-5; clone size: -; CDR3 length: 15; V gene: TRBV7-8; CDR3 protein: CASSLAVGGNQPQHF; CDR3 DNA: TGTGCCAGCAGCTTAGCGGTAGGCGGCAATCAGCCCCAGCATTTT
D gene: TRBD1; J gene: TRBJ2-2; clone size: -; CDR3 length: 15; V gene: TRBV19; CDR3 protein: CASGTRTGLTGELFF; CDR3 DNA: TGTGCCAGTGGCACCAGGACAGGGTTGACCGGGGAGCTGTTTTTT
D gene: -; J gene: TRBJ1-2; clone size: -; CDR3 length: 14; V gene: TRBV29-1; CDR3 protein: CSVDHRTDDYGYTF; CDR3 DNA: TGCAGCGTTGATCATCGGACAGACGACTATGGCTACACCTTC
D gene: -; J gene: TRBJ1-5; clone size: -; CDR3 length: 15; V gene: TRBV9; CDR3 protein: CASSVSGVANQPQHF; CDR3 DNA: TGTGCCAGCAGCGTCTCGGGCGTGGCGAATCAGCCCCAGCATTTT
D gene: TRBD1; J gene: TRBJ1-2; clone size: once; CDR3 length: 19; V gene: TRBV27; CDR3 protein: CASSPPWDRDRGLGYGYTF; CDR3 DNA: TGTGCCAGCAGTCCCCCTTGGGACCGGGACAGGGGACTGGGCTATGGCTACACCTTC
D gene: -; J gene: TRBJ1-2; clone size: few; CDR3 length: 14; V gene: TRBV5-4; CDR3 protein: CASSRGGSDYGYTF; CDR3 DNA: TGTGCCAGCAGCCGGGGAGGAAGCGACTATGGCTACACCTTC
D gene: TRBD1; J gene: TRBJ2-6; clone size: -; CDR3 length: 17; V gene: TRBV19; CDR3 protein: CASSIGQGARGANVLTF; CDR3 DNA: TGTGCCAGTAGTATAGGACAGGGGGCGCGAGGGGCCAACGTCCTGACTTTC
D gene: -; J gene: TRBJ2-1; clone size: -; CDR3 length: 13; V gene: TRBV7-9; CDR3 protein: CASSSPGEFEQFF; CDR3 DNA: TGTGCCAGCAGCTCACCGGGGGAATTTGAGCAGTTCTTC
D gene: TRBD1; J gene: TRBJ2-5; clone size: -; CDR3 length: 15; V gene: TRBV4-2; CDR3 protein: CASSRSRDSQETQYF; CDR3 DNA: TGTGCCAGCAGTCGCAGCCGGGACAGTCAGGAGACCCAGTACTTC
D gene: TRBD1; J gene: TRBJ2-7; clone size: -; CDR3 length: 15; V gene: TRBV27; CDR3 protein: CASRRHRDRSYEQYF; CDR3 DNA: TGTGCCAGCAGACGTCACCGGGACAGATCCTACGAGCAGTACTTC
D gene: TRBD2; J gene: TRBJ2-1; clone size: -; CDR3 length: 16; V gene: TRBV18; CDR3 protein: CASSPPLAGGHNEQFF; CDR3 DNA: TGTGCCAGCTCACCACCGCTAGCGGGAGGTCACAATGAGCAGTTCTTC
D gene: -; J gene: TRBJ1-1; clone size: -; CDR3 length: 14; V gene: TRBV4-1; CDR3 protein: CASSHRQGVTEAFF; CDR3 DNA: TGCGCCAGCAGCCATAGGCAGGGTGTGACTGAAGCTTTCTTT
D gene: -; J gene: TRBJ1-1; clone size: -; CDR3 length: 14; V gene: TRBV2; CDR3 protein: CASRSGGRGTEAFF; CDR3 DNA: TGTGCCAGCAGGAGCGGGGGGCGTGGGACTGAAGCTTTCTTT
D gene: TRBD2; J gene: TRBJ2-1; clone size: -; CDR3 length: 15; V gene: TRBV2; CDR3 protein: CASSGTSTLYNEQFF; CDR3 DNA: TGTGCCAGCAGTGGGACTAGTACGCTCTACAATGAGCAGTTCTTC
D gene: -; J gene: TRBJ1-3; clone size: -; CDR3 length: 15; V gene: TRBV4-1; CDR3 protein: CASSHGWMTGNTIYF; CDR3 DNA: TGCGCCAGCAGCCATGGTTGGATGACTGGAAACACCATATATTTT
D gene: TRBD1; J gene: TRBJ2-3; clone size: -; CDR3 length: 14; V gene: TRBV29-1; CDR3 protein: CSATKPGQKDTQYF; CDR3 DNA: TGCAGCGCCACGAAGCCGGGACAGAAGGATACGCAGTATTTT
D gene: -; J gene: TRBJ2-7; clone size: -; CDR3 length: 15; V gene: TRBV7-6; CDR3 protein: CASSLRGGVTYEQYF; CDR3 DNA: TGTGCCAGCAGCCTCCGTGGTGGTGTAACCTACGAGCAGTACTTC
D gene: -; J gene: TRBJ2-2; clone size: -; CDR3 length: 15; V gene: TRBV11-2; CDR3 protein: CASSVAGVNTGELFF; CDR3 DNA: TGTGCCAGCAGCGTAGCCGGAGTTAACACCGGGGAGCTGTTTTTT
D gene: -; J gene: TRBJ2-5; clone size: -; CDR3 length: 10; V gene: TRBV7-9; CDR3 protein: CASSQETQYF; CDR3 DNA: TGTGCCAGCAGCCAAGAGACCCAGTACTTC
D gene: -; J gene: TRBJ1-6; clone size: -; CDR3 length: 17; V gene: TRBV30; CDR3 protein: CAWSDLWNVPYNSPLHF; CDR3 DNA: TGTGCCTGGAGTGATCTCTGGAATGTGCCCTATAATTCACCCCTCCACTTT